This T cell receptor (beta chain) appears in the sequencing data of a study of blood T cell repertoires in COVID-19. Study-wide background: Specimens from acute and convalescent COVID-19 originated in the United States, Italy and Spain. PBMCs, B-cell-depleted T cells, or T cells were the source of the cDNA or gDNA that made up the material.

This CDR3 region has 13 residues. Per germline, CDR1 SGHNT and CDR2 YENEEA. V gave up 1 base and J gave up 6 bases, with 6 bases separating them. In the authors' methods: The assay estimated nucleated cells by amplifying reference gene primers. Only in-frame clones appear in the TCRdb table, and some are missing; sequencing was by immunoSEQ multiplex PCR. The V and J calls and the clone size are those of that table, but D and trimming were determined from the DNA. This table holds 150,000 to 200,000 clones, 88% found once. Sequences were obtained from peripheral blood. This TCR was recovered from a man in his 60s with acute or convalescent COVID-19. The chain carries TRBV11-3 and TRBJ2-2; D is possibly TRBD2 (5 bases). The CDR3 sequence: CASSLAGSGELFF. In DNA, the CDR3 is TGTGCCAGCAGCTTAGCGGGATCCGGGGAGCTGTTTTTT.